What follows are 14 T cell receptor beta chains derived from one specimen sequenced in a study of cytomegalovirus exposure and HLA in healthy donors. PCR involved 60 Vbeta and 13 Jbeta primers. Sequenced by immunoSEQ multiplex PCR; TCRdb stores in-frame clones only, minus some. The table shows under 110,000 clones, with around three quarters occurring only once. The sample consisted of PBMCs. These receptors all stem from a woman in her forties or fifties in good health and CMV-seropositive.

This clone was seen a few times. The chain links TRBV9 to TRBJ2-2; 15 nucleotides line up with TRBD2. With V trimmed by 4 bases and J by 6 bases, 7 bases remained unmatched. The CDR3 length is 17 residues. CDR1 SGDLS and CDR2 YYNGEE come from the germline V gene. The CDR3 DNA follows: TGTGCCAGCAGCCCGAGGACTAGCGGGGGGGCGGCCGGGGAGCTGTTTTTT. As protein: CASSPRTSGGAAGELFF.

In nucleotides, the CDR3 is TGTGCCTGGAGGGCAACAGGGTCAGGAGAGACCCAGTACTTC. This translates into CAWRATGSGETQYF. The rearrangement uses TRBV30 and TRBJ2-5; a possible D gene is TRBD1 (6 bases). The germline V gene has CDR1 GTSNPN and CDR2 SVGIG (reference sequence). V was pared by 3 bases and J by 4 bases, with 15 bases between. This CDR3 contains 14 residues.

The chain couples TRBV19 to TRBJ2-3; TRBD2 matches at 9 bases. Germline V CDR1 and CDR2: LNHDA, SQIVND (reference sequence). With 3 bases clipped from V and 3 bases from J, the junction kept 1 base outside the gene matches. CDR3 length equals 14 residues. Written as DNA, the CDR3 is TGTGCCAGTAGTATGGCGGGGGGGACAGATACGCAGTATTTT. Its translation is CASSMAGGTDTQYF.

As regards this clone: Other DNA sequences from this sample encode an identical CDR3 as well. The genes are TRBV28 and TRBJ1-2; no definite D call. The germline V gene encodes CDR1 MDHEN and CDR2 SYDVKM. The CDR3 extends over 17 amino acids. Trimming shortened V by 6 bases and J by 7 bases, and 27 bases separated the two germline ends. CDR3 DNA sequence: TGTGCCAGCAGCGCATTCTCCAGAGGGCGGCTAATTGGTGGCTACACCTTC. As protein: CASSAFSRGRLIGGYTF.

As for this clone: The junction differs from germline at one of its ends, possibly a read error. V is TRBV7-9 and J is TRBJ2-1; D ambiguous. This CDR3 has 11 residues. Germline V gene lookup returns CDR1 SEHNR and CDR2 FQNEAQ (reference sequence). The CDR3, as DNA: TGTGCCAGCAGCTTAGGGAGTGGTAGTATCTTC. Translated: CASSLGSGSIF. Variable domain in full (rest from reference TRBV7-9 and TRBJ2-1): DTGVSQNPRHKITKRGQNVTFRCDPISEHNRLYWYRQTLGQGPEFLTYFQNEAQLEKSRLLSDRFSAERPKGSFSTLEIQRTEQGDSAMYLCASSLGSGSIFGPGTRLTVL.

Worth noting for this clone: The same CDR3 also results from other DNA sequences found in this sample. The genes are TRBV7-3 and TRBJ1-6; D is unresolved. V shed 5 bases and J shed 0 bases, with 5 bases lying between them. The CDR3 consists of 14 residues. CDR1 is SGHTA, CDR2 FQGTGA, per germline. The DNA of the CDR3 is TGTGCCAGCAGCCTGAGCTCCTATAATTCACCCCTCCACTTT. It codes for CASSLSSYNSPLHF.

This clone has just a few counts. This chain connects TRBV2 to TRBJ1-6; D gene uncertain. Germline assignment: CDR1 SNHLY and CDR2 FYNNEI. Trimming shortened V by 5 bases and J by 9 bases, and 14 bases separated the two germline ends. CDR3 length: 14 residues. CDR3 amino acids: CASSPPGWVSPLHF. CDR3 DNA sequence: TGTGCCAGCAGTCCGCCGGGTTGGGTTTCACCCCTCCACTTT.

The chain employs TRBV6-4 and TRBJ2-5; no clear D. The J call could be wrong; TRBJ2-7 is a better fit for the DNA end. The germline V gene has CDR1 MRHNA and CDR2 SNTAGT. The CDR3 extends over 15 amino acids. The CDR3 DNA reads TGTGCCAGCAGGGACGAATGGAGCGAACCCTACGAGCAGTACTTC. Encoded protein: CASRDEWSEPYEQYF.

This clone was seen more than once but under ten times. The rearrangement joins TRBV5-6 to TRBJ1-4; maybe TRBD1 (6 bases). This CDR3 region has 14 residues. The germline CDR1 and CDR2 sequences are SGHDT and YYEEEE. Trimming pared 3 bases from V and 5 bases from J, leaving 11 bases between. CDR3 amino acids: CASSSGTWNEKLFF. The CDR3 nucleotides are TGTGCCAGCAGCTCCGGGACATGGAATGAAAAACTGTTTTTT.

V usage is TRBV6-1 and J usage is TRBJ1-5; 9 nucleotides line up with TRBD1. This CDR3 spans 16 amino acids. CDR1 and CDR2 from the germline V gene are MNHNS and SASEGT. The V gene end was trimmed by 4 bases and the J gene end by 1 base; junction bases not matched to a gene: 5. The CDR3 region is CASSVRDRASNQPQHF. CDR3 in DNA: TGTGCCAGCAGTGTACGGGACAGGGCGAGCAATCAGCCCCAGCATTTT.

The J gene is TRBJ2-7, the V gene TRBV6-5; D is possibly TRBD2 (6 bases). CDR3 length equals 13 residues. Between the trimmed V and J ends, which lost 5 bases and 7 bases, there was a span of 15 bases. CDR1 is MNHEY, CDR2 SVGAGI, per germline. CDR3 DNA sequence: TGTGCCAGCAGTCTAGCTCCCGCGGGGGAGCAGTACTTC. Its translation: CASSLAPAGEQYF.

The table lists this clone with a few counts. The chain employs TRBV6-1 and TRBJ1-4; 8 nucleotides line up with TRBD1. With V trimmed by 2 bases and J by 3 bases, 5 bases remained unmatched. This CDR3 is 16 amino acids long. Germline V gives CDR1 MNHNS, CDR2 SASEGT. The CDR3 DNA reads TGTGCCAGCAGTGAATTTGGGGACAGGCCTAATGAAAAACTGTTTTTT. Translated, it gives CASSEFGDRPNEKLFF.

This clone was seen only a few times. The junction shows a germline mismatch at one end, possibly a read error. This rearrangement joins TRBV7-9 to TRBJ1-2; D remains unclear. The CDR3 has 12 amino acids. CDR1 and CDR2 (germline): SEHNR, FQNEAQ (reference sequence). CDR3 in amino acids: CASSLALFGYTF. As DNA, the CDR3 is TGTGCCAGCAGCCTAGCACTTTTTGGCTACACCTTC. The whole variable domain, remainder taken from reference TRBV7-9 and TRBJ1-2, is DTGVSQNPRHKITKRGQNVTFRCDPISEHNRLYWYRQTLGQGPEFLTYFQNEAQLEKSRLLSDRFSAERPKGSFSTLEIQRTEQGDSAMYLCASSLALFGYTFGSGTRLTVV.

The V and J genes are TRBV29-1 and TRBJ1-2, with 9 bases aligning to TRBD1. Germline V lookup: CDR1 SQVTM, CDR2 ANQGSEA. V lost 5 bases to trimming and J lost 8 bases; unmatched junction nucleotides: 9. There are 13 residues in the CDR3. In nucleotides, the CDR3 is TGCAGCGTTCAAACCCGGGACAGGGAGGGCTACACCTTC. Its protein is CSVQTRDREGYTF.